Shown below are 6 T cell receptor beta chains from a single sample sequenced in a study of shared clonotypes between healthy human individuals. Some clones are missing from TCRdb's copy, which holds only in-frame ones; the method was immunoSEQ multiplex PCR. The data show hundreds of thousands of clones, approximately 97% seen once. The sample taken for sequencing was naive CD4+ T cells sorted from blood. Indicated subset: CD45RA+ positively selected. The source of these receptors is a woman aged 30 to 39 in good health.

J is TRBJ1-3 and V is TRBV18; D ambiguous. CDR3 length equals 15 residues. Trimming removed 4 bases from V and 0 bases from J, with 10 bases in between. The germline V gene encodes CDR1 KGHSH and CDR2 LQKENI. As DNA, the CDR3 is TGTGCCAGCTCACAACCCCGAGACTCTGGAAACACCATATATTTT. Its translation is CASSQPRDSGNTIYF.

The chain recombines TRBV5-1 with TRBJ2-5; maybe TRBD1 (5 bases). The assigned J gene may be wrong: the sequence end matches TRBJ2-7 better. The CDR3 has 12 amino acids. The germline V gene encodes CDR1 SGHRS and CDR2 YFSETQ. This CDR3 reads CASQGLTYEQYF. CDR3 coding DNA: TGCGCCAGCCAGGGTCTTACCTACGAGCAGTACTTC.

The chain employs TRBV28 and TRBJ1-6; D is unresolved. Germline V lookup: CDR1 MDHEN, CDR2 SYDVKM. The CDR3 is 13 amino acids. Trimming cost V 7 bases and J 8 bases, with 12 bases left between them. The CDR3 DNA sequence: TGTGCCAGCAAAAGAGTTCATGATTCACCCCTCCACTTT. Encoded protein: CASKRVHDSPLHF.

V and J are TRBV28 and TRBJ2-7; either TRBD1 or TRBD2 may fit D (5 bases each). Trimming took 7 bases from V and 6 from J, leaving 19 bases between them. The germline gives CDR1 MDHEN, CDR2 SYDVKM. CDR3 size: 14 residues. CDR3 in amino acids: CASKAERGPSEQYF. CDR3 DNA sequence: TGTGCCAGCAAAGCAGAGAGGGGCCCCTCCGAGCAGTACTTC.

V usage is TRBV28 and J usage is TRBJ2-6; D uncertain. There are 18 residues in the CDR3. Germline CDR1 and CDR2: MDHEN and SYDVKM. V lost 1 base and J lost 0, with 13 bases in between. CDR3 residues: CASSLSPHPFSGANVLTF. The CDR3 nucleotides are TGTGCCAGCAGTTTATCGCCTCACCCCTTCTCTGGGGCCAACGTCCTGACTTTC.

A few counts support this clone. The gene calls are TRBV6-4 and TRBJ1-1; D call uncertain. Trimming took off 6 bases at V and 1 base at J, with 9 bases between the two ends. The CDR3 runs to 13 residues. Per germline, CDR1 MRHNA and CDR2 SNTAGT. The CDR3 nucleotides are TGTGCCAGCAGCGCAGAAGGGAACACTGAAGCTTTCTTT. It is translated as CASSAEGNTEAFF.